Shown below are 32 T cell receptor beta chains from a single sample sequenced in a study of regulatory T cells (dated by TCRdb to 2016 to 2018). What the authors observed across the whole study: Conventional CD4+ T cells from CD3G-deficient patients were enriched for hydrophobic residues at CDR3 positions 6 and 7, suggesting more self-reactive specificities.

These TCRs' antigens remain unknown. Library construction relied on the immunoSEQ multiplex PCR assay. The multiplex PCR relied on 52 forward TRBV primers and 13 reverse TRBJ primers, and amplification bias was corrected through assay-based and computational methods. TCRdb took this table from immuneACCESS and kept in-frame rearrangements with V and J called. Such tables lack part of the clones; where checked against another copy, unresolved V genes explain under half of the gap, and the rest is unexplained. This sample gives about 15,000 clones in total; roughly 82% of them show up just once. The ten biggest clones cover roughly 8% of the sample. The sequencing sample was made of conventional CD4+ T cells sorted from blood. The receptors come from a person aged 25-39 years with CD3G deficiency.

This clone has a single count. The rearrangement links TRBV28 to TRBJ2-2; possible D gene TRBD2, 6 bases. Germline CDR1 MDHEN, CDR2 SYDVKM. This CDR3 is built from 18 residues. V lost 5 bases, J lost 0 bases, and 19 bases lay in between. As DNA, the CDR3 is TGTGCCAGCAGTCCCCTCCCGGGACTCACGGCGAACACCGGGGAGCTGTTTTTT. Protein: CASSPLPGLTANTGELFF.

In its sample, this clone was seen a few times. The chain links TRBV11-2 to TRBJ2-1, with 8 bases identical to TRBD2. This CDR3 contains 15 residues. The germline gives CDR1 SGHAT, CDR2 FQNNGV. J was trimmed by 5 bases and V by 2 bases; bases with no gene match: 5. CDR3 protein: CASSLHGRADNEQFF. For the CDR3, the DNA is TGTGCCAGCAGCTTACACGGGAGGGCAGACAATGAGCAGTTCTTC.

There are a few counts of this clone. This chain connects TRBV19 to TRBJ1-1; TRBD1 might be the D (5 bases). The ends were cut back, 2 bases at V and 1 base at J, with 11 bases in the middle. Germline CDR1 reads LNHDA; CDR2 reads SQIVND (reference sequence). The CDR3 loop spans 15 amino acids. The CDR3 DNA follows: TGTGCCAGTAGTATAAACAGGTCCCCGAACACTGAAGCTTTCTTT. Its protein product is CASSINRSPNTEAFF.

V and J are TRBV6-6 and TRBJ1-5; D might be TRBD1 (5 bases). Germline values: CDR1 MNHNY, CDR2 SVGAGI (reference sequence). Deletions cut 6 bases from V and 2 bases from J, with 14 bases between. This CDR3 region has 15 residues. The CDR3 DNA reads as TGTGCCAGCAGCCCCCCGGTGGGGGGCAATCAGCCCCAGCATTTT. As protein: CASSPPVGGNQPQHF.

This rearrangement joins TRBV19 to TRBJ1-2; D not certain. This CDR3 comprises 12 residues. Looked up from germline, CDR1 is LNHDA and CDR2 is SQIVND (reference sequence). Trimming left V 5 bases short and J 7 bases short, with 11 bases between. The CDR3 region has the DNA TGTGCCAGTAGTGACGGACCTTTTGGCTACACCTTC. It is translated as CASSDGPFGYTF.

This clone was seen once. The rearrangement links TRBV18 to TRBJ1-1, with D possibly being TRBD1 (6 bases). V was clipped by 3 bases and J by 3 bases, with 11 bases between them. The CDR3 length is 14 residues. Germline V gives CDR1 KGHSH, CDR2 LQKENI. CDR3 sequence: CASSPTGTYTEAFF. The CDR3 bases are TGTGCCAGCTCACCGACAGGAACCTACACTGAAGCTTTCTTT.

The rearrangement uses TRBV11-2 and TRBJ2-2; maybe TRBD1 (5 bases). The CDR3 contains 17 residues. Trimming pared 1 base from V and 0 bases from J, leaving 12 bases between. Germline CDR1 SGHAT, CDR2 FQNNGV. The CDR3 loop reads CASSLGGTGTNTGELFF. The CDR3 coding sequence is TGTGCCAGCAGCTTAGGGGGTACAGGAACGAACACCGGGGAGCTGTTTTTT.

This chain connects TRBV5-1 to TRBJ2-2; D possibly corresponds to TRBD1 (5 bases). This CDR3 has 15 amino acids. CDR1 is SGHRS and CDR2 is YFSETQ in the germline V gene. The V gene lost 1 base and the J gene lost 5 bases, with 12 bases spanning the gap. CDR3 nucleotide sequence: TGCGCCAGCAGCTTGATCCAGGGATGGACCGGGGAGCTGTTTTTT. Its protein is CASSLIQGWTGELFF.

The chain uses TRBV11-2 and TRBJ2-1, with D maybe TRBD2 (6 bases). In germline, CDR1 is SGHAT, CDR2 FQNNGV. This CDR3 region has 15 residues. The V and J ends lost 5 bases and 0 bases respectively, with 11 bases between them. The CDR3 here is CASSRGASSYNEQFF. As DNA, the CDR3 is TGTGCCAGCAGCCGCGGGGCGAGCTCCTACAATGAGCAGTTCTTC.

The chain carries TRBV28 and TRBJ2-1; no firm D call. Trimming removed 4 bases from V and 10 bases from J, with 11 bases in between. Germline CDR1 is MDHEN and CDR2 is SYDVKM. CDR3 length: 12 residues. Written as DNA, the CDR3 is TGTGCCAGCAGTTCCCGACTGCTAGAGCAGTTCTTC. Protein product: CASSSRLLEQFF.

The chain combines TRBV11-2 with TRBJ1-2; D uncertain. This CDR3 is built from 17 residues. The ends were cut back, 1 base at V and 0 bases at J, with 15 bases in the middle. Germline CDR1 reads SGHAT; CDR2 reads FQNNGV. The CDR3 reads CASSLVVGSGTNYGYTF. The CDR3 region has the DNA TGTGCCAGCAGCTTAGTAGTGGGGTCGGGGACTAACTATGGCTACACCTTC.

V and J are TRBV18 and TRBJ2-7; no clear D gene. The CDR3 totals 12 residues. From germline, CDR1 is KGHSH and CDR2 LQKENI. With 4 bases removed from V and 7 bases from J, the gap between germline ends came to 11 bases. The CDR3 loop is CASSLPFGEQYF. The CDR3 coding sequence is TGTGCCAGCTCACTCCCATTTGGGGAGCAGTACTTC.

This clone has just one count. V is TRBV5-1 and J is TRBJ1-2; possible D gene TRBD1, 6 bases. The V gene lost 0 bases and the J gene lost 4 bases, with 16 bases spanning the gap. Looked up from germline, CDR1 is SGHRS and CDR2 is YFSETQ. CDR3 length equals 16 residues. CDR3 DNA: TGCGCCAGCAGCTTGGGATGGAGTCCGGGGGCCTATGGCTACACCTTC. Its translation is CASSLGWSPGAYGYTF.

The chain links TRBV30 to TRBJ2-2; tentative D call: TRBD2 (6 bases). CDR1 and CDR2 (germline): GTSNPN, SVGIG (reference sequence). The CDR3 is 14 residues long. The germline V and J ends were trimmed by 3 bases and 2 bases, with 10 bases remaining between them. CDR3 protein: CAWSRGGNTGELFF. CDR3 DNA sequence: TGTGCCTGGAGCCGGGGAGGAAACACCGGGGAGCTGTTTTTT.

V gene TRBV29-1 combines with J gene TRBJ1-1, with 9 bases lining up with TRBD1. Per germline, CDR1 SQVTM and CDR2 ANQGSEA. J gave up 8 bases and V 6 bases, and 10 bases lay outside the gene matches. The CDR3 extends over 13 amino acids. The CDR3: CSVKSGTGREAFF. The CDR3 DNA reads as TGCAGCGTCAAATCCGGGACAGGGCGGGAAGCTTTCTTT.

DNA of the CDR3: TGTGCCAGCAGTTCCCGGGAGGAGCAGTACTTC. Encoded protein: CASSSREEQYF. This chain uses TRBV28 with TRBJ2-7; possible D gene TRBD2, 6 bases. The CDR3 has 11 amino acids. The germline CDR1 and CDR2 sequences are MDHEN and SYDVKM. The V gene lost 4 bases and the J gene lost 7 bases, with 8 bases spanning the gap.

The chain employs TRBV28 and TRBJ2-7, with 8 bases identical to TRBD2. Looked up from germline, CDR1 is MDHEN and CDR2 is SYDVKM. This CDR3 region has 15 residues. J gave up 0 bases and V 6 bases, and 7 bases lay outside the gene matches. CDR3 in amino acids: CASSRSGGRSYEQYF. The CDR3 DNA reads as TGTGCCAGCAGCCGCTCGGGAGGGCGCTCCTACGAGCAGTACTTC.

This clone has a handful of counts. The rearrangement uses TRBV19 and TRBJ1-1; 10 positions match TRBD1. V lost 5 bases, J lost 5 bases, and 5 bases stayed unmatched. Per germline, CDR1 LNHDA and CDR2 SQIVND (reference sequence). The CDR3 has 14 residues. CDR3 coding DNA: TGTGCCAGTAGTCATCCGGGACAGGGGACTGAAGCTTTCTTT. This translates into CASSHPGQGTEAFF.

V usage is TRBV7-9 and J usage is TRBJ1-4, with 7 nucleotides matching TRBD1. The V gene end was trimmed by 1 base and the J gene end by 5 bases; junction bases not matched to a gene: 7. This CDR3 is built from 16 residues. Germline lookup yields CDR1 SEHNR and CDR2 FQNEAQ (reference sequence). In DNA form, the CDR3 reads TGTGCCAGCAGCTTAGGAATCGGGACAGAGAATGAAAAACTGTTTTTT. Its protein product is CASSLGIGTENEKLFF. The complete variable domain, with remaining parts taken from reference TRBV7-9 and TRBJ1-4, reads DTGVSQNPRHKITKRGQNVTFRCDPISEHNRLYWYRQTLGQGPEFLTYFQNEAQLEKSRLLSDRFSAERPKGSFSTLEIQRTEQGDSAMYLCASSLGIGTENEKLFFGSGTQLSVL.

The gene calls are TRBV6-1 and TRBJ1-2, with D possibly TRBD1 on 5 matching bases. Germline V gene sequence: CDR1 MNHNS, CDR2 SASEGT. There are 14 residues in the CDR3. Trimming took 7 bases from V and 4 from J, leaving 16 bases between them. This CDR3 is CASTEGRAIYGYTF. DNA for the CDR3: TGTGCCAGCACCGAAGGCAGGGCAATCTATGGCTACACCTTC.

This clone occurred a few times. At one end the junction does not follow the germline gene, possibly because of a read error. The chain carries TRBV4-2 and TRBJ1-6; no definite D call. This CDR3 region has 11 residues. Germline-derived CDR1 and CDR2 are LGHNA and YNFKEQ. DNA of the CDR3: TGTGCCAGCAGCCAAGATAAAACGGAAAACTTT. Amino acid sequence: CASSQDKTENF.

CDR3 region: CASSRGQGNTGELFF. DNA for the CDR3: TGTGCCAGCAGTAGAGGACAGGGTAACACCGGGGAGCTGTTTTTT. V gene TRBV6-1 combines with J gene TRBJ2-2; 8 positions match TRBD1. CDR3 length: 15 amino acids. V lost 5 bases to trimming and J lost 2 bases; unmatched junction nucleotides: 4. Germline CDR1 MNHNS, CDR2 SASEGT.

This clone was observed once. V gene TRBV7-9 combines with J gene TRBJ1-2; D ambiguous. Germline CDR1 SEHNR, CDR2 FQNEAQ (reference sequence). Trimming took 5 bases from V and 4 from J, leaving 11 bases between them. The CDR3 consists of 13 residues. The CDR3 DNA reads TGTGCCAGCAGCATCGGAGCCTCCTATGGCTACACCTTC. Translation gives CASSIGASYGYTF. Supplemented by reference TRBV7-9 and TRBJ1-2, the full variable domain reads DTGVSQNPRHKITKRGQNVTFRCDPISEHNRLYWYRQTLGQGPEFLTYFQNEAQLEKSRLLSDRFSAERPKGSFSTLEIQRTEQGDSAMYLCASSIGASYGYTFGSGTRLTVV.

The V gene is TRBV7-9, the J gene TRBJ1-3; no definite D call. CDR1 and CDR2 from the germline V gene are SEHNR and FQNEAQ (reference sequence). This CDR3 region has 13 residues. The V gene lost 3 bases and the J gene lost 8 bases, with 11 bases spanning the gap. CDR3: CASSFMSEDTIYF. CDR3 coding DNA: TGTGCCAGCAGCTTCATGAGCGAGGACACCATATATTTT.

The rearrangement uses TRBV27 and TRBJ1-2, with 11 bases fitting TRBD1. J lost 5 bases, V lost 4 bases, and 6 bases had no gene match. The CDR3 sequence is 15 residues long. The germline gives CDR1 MNHEY, CDR2 SMNVEV (reference sequence). In DNA, the CDR3 is TGTGCCAGCAGTTCCCGGACAGGGGGCGCTTATGGCTACACCTTC. It codes for CASSSRTGGAYGYTF.

CDR3 protein: CASSFRAGINTGELFF. The CDR3, as DNA: TGTGCCAGCAGCTTTAGAGCAGGGATTAACACCGGGGAGCTGTTTTTT. The chain uses TRBV13 and TRBJ2-2; a weak D match, TRBD1 (5 bases). This CDR3 comprises 16 residues. Germline V gene data show CDR1 as PRHDT and CDR2 as FYEKMQ (reference sequence). V was clipped by 3 bases and J by 2 bases, with 13 bases between them. The full variable domain, with the rest looked up from reference TRBV13 and TRBJ2-2, is AAGVIQSPRHLIKEKRETATLKCYPIPRHDTVYWYQQGPGQDPQFLISFYEKMQSDKGSIPDRFSAQQFSDYHSELNMSSLELGDSALYFCASSFRAGINTGELFFGEGSRLTVL.

J is TRBJ2-3 and V is TRBV6-1; possibly TRBD1 for D (6 bases). V was cut by 2 bases and J by 5 bases, with 26 bases left in between. Germline V lookup: CDR1 MNHNS, CDR2 SASEGT. This CDR3 contains 19 residues. The CDR3 loop reads CASSERTFAGARRIDTQYF. CDR3 coding DNA: TGTGCCAGCAGTGAACGGACCTTTGCAGGGGCCCGCCGTATAGATACGCAGTATTTT.

The CDR3 here is CASSSRALLTDTQYF. CDR3 DNA: TGTGCCAGCAGTTCCAGGGCCCTTCTCACAGATACGCAGTATTTT. This chain joins TRBV28 and TRBJ2-3, with D possibly being TRBD1 (5 bases). There are 15 residues in the CDR3. The V gene's germline CDR1 is MDHEN and CDR2 SYDVKM. Trimming removed 4 bases at V and 2 bases at J, with 13 bases between. The full variable domain, rest sourced from reference TRBV28 and TRBJ2-3, is DVKVTQSSRYLVKRTGEKVFLECVQDMDHENMFWYRQDPGLGLRLIYFSYDVKMKEKGDIPEGYSVSREKKERFSLILESASTNQTSMYLCASSSRALLTDTQYFGPGTRLTVL.

This clone appeared once. The V call is TRBV6-1, the J call TRBJ1-2; no clear D. The CDR3 sequence is 13 residues long. V dropped 8 bases and J dropped 8 bases, with 18 bases sitting between them. The V gene's germline CDR1 is MNHNS and CDR2 SASEGT. The CDR3 region is CASRPGPAWGYTF. The CDR3 DNA reads TGTGCCAGCCGGCCGGGTCCTGCGTGGGGCTACACCTTC.

Comments on this clone: The same CDR3 arises from other DNA sequences in this sample as well. The chain combines TRBV28 with TRBJ2-7; D call uncertain. Deletions cut 6 bases from V and 4 bases from J, with 7 bases between. CDR3 length: 11 residues. Germline CDR1 is MDHEN and CDR2 is SYDVKM. CDR3 residues: CASSSRYEQYF. The DNA of the CDR3 is TGTGCCAGCAGCTCACGATACGAGCAGTACTTC.

The CDR3 sequence is CASAEVNGNTIYF. The CDR3, as DNA: TGTGCCAGCGCCGAGGTGAATGGAAACACCATATATTTT. This chain links TRBV7-9 with TRBJ1-3; D remains ambiguous. The CDR3 is 13 amino acids. In germline, CDR1 is SEHNR, CDR2 FQNEAQ (reference sequence). Trimming took 8 bases from V and 3 from J, leaving 11 bases between them.

This rearrangement joins TRBV5-1 to TRBJ2-1, with 7 bases aligning to TRBD1. With 0 bases clipped from V and 6 bases from J, the junction kept 6 bases outside the gene matches. Per germline, CDR1 SGHRS and CDR2 YFSETQ. CDR3 size: 15 residues. In nucleotides, the CDR3 is TGCGCCAGCAGCTTGGGCGGTACAGGGGTCAATGAGCAGTTCTTC. Protein sequence: CASSLGGTGVNEQFF. Combining the CDR3 with reference TRBV5-1 and TRBJ2-1 gives the whole variable domain KAGVTQTPRYLIKTRGQQVTLSCSPISGHRSVSWYQQTPGQGLQFLFEYFSETQRNKGNFPGRFSGRQFSNSRSEMNVSTLELGDSALYLCASSLGGTGVNEQFFGPGTRLTVL.